This T cell receptor beta chain emerged from a study of lymphopenia after photon versus proton radiotherapy. Whole-study findings and limits: After the lymphocyte nadir, photon-treated repertoires showed oligoclonal expansion, especially of CD8+ Temra cells. Proton therapy kept repertoires fairly stable, unlike photons, which gained effector/memory cells. In patients who died, overall survival fell as post-nadir TCR diversity dropped more.

Assay used: immunoSEQ multiplex PCR; TCRdb lists only in-frame clones, some missing. The data hold some 41,000 clones, with 85% observed a single time. A word on this clone: Antigen unknown.

Germline CDR1 MNHEY, CDR2 SMNVEV (reference sequence). Trimming left V 4 bases short and J 0 bases short, with 10 bases between. The CDR3 contains 14 residues. The specimen was peripheral blood, collected from a patient treated with photon-based radiotherapy. V usage is TRBV27 and J usage is TRBJ2-7; D ambiguous. The source is a man between 45 and 60 years old with gastric cancer. The CDR3 protein is CASSSTESSYEQYF. The CDR3 bases are TGTGCCAGCAGTTCCACGGAGTCCTCCTACGAGCAGTACTTC.